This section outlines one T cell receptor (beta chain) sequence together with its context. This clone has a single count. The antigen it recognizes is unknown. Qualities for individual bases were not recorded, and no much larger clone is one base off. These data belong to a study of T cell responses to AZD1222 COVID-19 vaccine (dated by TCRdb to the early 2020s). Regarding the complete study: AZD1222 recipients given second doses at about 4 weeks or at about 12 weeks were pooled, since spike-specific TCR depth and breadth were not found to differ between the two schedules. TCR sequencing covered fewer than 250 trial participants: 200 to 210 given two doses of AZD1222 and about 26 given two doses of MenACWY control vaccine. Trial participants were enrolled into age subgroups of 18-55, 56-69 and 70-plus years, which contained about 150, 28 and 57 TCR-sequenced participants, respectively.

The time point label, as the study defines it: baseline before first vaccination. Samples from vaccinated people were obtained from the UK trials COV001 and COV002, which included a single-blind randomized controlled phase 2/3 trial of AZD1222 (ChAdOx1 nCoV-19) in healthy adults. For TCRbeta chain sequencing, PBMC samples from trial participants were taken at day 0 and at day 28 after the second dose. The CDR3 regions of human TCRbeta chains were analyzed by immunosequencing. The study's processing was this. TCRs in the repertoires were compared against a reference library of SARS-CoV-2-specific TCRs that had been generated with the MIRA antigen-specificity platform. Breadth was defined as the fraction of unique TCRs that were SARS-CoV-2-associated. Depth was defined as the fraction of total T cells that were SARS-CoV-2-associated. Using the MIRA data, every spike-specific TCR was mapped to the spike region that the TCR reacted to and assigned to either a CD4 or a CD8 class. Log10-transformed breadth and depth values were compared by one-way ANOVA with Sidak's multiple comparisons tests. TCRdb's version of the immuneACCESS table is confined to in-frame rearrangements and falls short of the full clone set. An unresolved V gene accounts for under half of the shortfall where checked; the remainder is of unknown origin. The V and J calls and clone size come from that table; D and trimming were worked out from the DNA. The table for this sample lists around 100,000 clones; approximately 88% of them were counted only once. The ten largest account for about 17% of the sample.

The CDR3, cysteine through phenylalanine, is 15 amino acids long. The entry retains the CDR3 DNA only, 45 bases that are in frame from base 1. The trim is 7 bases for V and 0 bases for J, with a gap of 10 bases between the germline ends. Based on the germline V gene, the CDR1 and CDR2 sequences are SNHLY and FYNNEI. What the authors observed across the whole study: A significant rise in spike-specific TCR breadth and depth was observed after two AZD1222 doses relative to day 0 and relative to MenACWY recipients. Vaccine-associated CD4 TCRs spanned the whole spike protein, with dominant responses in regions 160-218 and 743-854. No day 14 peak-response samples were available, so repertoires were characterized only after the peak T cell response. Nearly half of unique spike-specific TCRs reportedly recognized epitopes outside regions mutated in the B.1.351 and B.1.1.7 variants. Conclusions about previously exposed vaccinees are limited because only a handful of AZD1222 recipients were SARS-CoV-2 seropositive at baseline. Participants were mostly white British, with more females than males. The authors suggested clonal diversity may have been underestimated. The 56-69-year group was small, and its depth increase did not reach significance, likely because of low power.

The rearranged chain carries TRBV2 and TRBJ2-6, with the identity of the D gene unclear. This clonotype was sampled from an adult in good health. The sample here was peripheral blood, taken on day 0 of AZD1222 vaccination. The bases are TGTGCCAGCATGCGAAAAAGCTCTGGGGCCAACGTCCTGACTTTC. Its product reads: CASMRKSSGANVLTF.